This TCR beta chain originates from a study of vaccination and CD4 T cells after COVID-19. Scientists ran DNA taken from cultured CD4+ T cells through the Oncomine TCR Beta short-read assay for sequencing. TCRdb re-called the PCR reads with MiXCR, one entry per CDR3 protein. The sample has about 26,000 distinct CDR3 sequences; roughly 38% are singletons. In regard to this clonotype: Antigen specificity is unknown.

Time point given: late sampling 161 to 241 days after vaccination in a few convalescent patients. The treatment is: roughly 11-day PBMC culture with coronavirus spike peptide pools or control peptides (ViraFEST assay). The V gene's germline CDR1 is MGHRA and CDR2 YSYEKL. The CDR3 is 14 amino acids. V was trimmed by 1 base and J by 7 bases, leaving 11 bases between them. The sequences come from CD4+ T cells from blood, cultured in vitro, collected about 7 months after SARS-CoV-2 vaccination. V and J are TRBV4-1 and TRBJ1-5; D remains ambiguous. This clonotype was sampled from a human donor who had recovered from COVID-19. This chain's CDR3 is CASSQGRGGQPQHF. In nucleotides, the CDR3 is TGCGCCAGCAGCCAAGGACGGGGAGGCCAGCCCCAGCATTTT.